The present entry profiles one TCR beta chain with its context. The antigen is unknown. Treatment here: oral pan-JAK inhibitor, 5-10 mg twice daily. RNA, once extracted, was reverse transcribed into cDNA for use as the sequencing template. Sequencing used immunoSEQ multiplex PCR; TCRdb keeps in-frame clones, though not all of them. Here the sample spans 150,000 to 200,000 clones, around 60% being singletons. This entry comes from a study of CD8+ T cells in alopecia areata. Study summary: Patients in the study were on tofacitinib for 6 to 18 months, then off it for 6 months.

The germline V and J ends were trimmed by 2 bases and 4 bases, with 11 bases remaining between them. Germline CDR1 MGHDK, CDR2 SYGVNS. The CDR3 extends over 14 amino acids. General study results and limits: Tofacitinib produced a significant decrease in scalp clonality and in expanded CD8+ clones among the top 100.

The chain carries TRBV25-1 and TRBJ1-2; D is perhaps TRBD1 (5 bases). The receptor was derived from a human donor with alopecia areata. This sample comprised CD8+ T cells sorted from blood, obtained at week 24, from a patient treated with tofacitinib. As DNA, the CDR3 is TGTGCCAGCAGTGAACAGGGTATGAGCTATGGCTACACCTTC. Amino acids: CASSEQGMSYGYTF.